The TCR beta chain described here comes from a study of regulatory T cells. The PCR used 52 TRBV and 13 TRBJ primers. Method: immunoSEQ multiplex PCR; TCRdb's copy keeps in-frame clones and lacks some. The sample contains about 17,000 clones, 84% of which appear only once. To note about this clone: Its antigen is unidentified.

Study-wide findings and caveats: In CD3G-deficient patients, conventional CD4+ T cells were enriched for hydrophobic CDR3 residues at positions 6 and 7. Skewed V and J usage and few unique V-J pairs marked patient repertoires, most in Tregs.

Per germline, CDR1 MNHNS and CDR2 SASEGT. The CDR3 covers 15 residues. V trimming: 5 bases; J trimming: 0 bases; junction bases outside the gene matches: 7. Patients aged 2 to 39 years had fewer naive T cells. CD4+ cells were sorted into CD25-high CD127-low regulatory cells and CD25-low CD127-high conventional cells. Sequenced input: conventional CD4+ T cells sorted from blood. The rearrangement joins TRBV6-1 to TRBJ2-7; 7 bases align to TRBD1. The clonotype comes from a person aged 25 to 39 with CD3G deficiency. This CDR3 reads CASSPDRDGSYEQYF. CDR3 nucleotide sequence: TGTGCCAGCAGTCCTGACAGGGACGGCTCCTACGAGCAGTACTTC.